The sequence of this TCR beta chain was determined in a study of T cells in Graves' hyperthyroidism and ophthalmopathy. General study findings and limits: Before onset, by a median of around 6.1 months, the model predicted ophthalmopathy. Ophthalmopathy and stable hyperthyroidism were told apart by a 13 V-J model.

The investigators amplified TCR beta CDR3 regions from RNA transcripts. TCR CDR3 regions were first amplified by RT-PCR with HTBI primers. TCRdb analysed the multiplex PCR reads with MiXCR anew, one entry per CDR3 protein. Of some 490,000 distinct CDR3 sequences in the sample, 22% are singletons; the top ten hold 49%. This clonotype was seen a few times. What it binds is not known. Uncontrolled infection, other autoimmune disease, pregnancy or lactation disqualified patients from enrolment. Germline CDR1 and CDR2: GTSNPN and SVGIG (reference sequence). Trimming shortened V by 2 bases and J by 6 bases, and 12 bases separated the two germline ends. This CDR3 is built from 13 residues.

The specimen sequenced was blood. The TCR was taken from a woman in her seventies with Graves' ophthalmopathy. The chain is built from TRBV30 and TRBJ2-3; possible D gene TRBD1, 5 bases. CDR3 DNA sequence: TGTGCCTGGAGTAGGTCAGGGATCGATACGCAGTATTTT. Translation gives CAWSRSGIDTQYF.